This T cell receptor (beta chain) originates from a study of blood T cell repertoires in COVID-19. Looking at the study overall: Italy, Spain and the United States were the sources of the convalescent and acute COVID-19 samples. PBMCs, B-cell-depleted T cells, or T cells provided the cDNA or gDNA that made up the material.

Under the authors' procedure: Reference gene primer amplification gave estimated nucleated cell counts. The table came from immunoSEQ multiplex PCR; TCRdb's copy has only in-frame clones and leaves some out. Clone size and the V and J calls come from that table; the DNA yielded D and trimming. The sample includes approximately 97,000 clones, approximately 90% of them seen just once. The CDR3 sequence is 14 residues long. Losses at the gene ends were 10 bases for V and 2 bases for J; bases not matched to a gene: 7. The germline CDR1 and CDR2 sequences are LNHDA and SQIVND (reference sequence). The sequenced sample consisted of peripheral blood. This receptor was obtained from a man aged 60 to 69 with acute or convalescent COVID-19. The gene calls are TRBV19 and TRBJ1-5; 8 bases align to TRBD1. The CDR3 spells CATTTGVGNQPQHF. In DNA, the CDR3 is TGTGCCACCACGACAGGGGTTGGCAATCAGCCCCAGCATTTT.